Listed here is a single T cell receptor beta chain. This entry is derived from a study of shared clonotypes between healthy human individuals. Execution of the assay was at deep level. In the study's own analysis: ImmunoSEQ gave junction-only sequences without quality scores, so filtering differed. Only in-frame clones appear in the TCRdb table, and some are missing; sequencing was by immunoSEQ multiplex PCR. The D gene and trimming were derived from the DNA, and the V and J assignments and clone size from that table. Here the sample spans about 490,000 clones, around 80% being singletons. The specimen was PBMCs. The origin of this receptor is a woman between 40 and 50 years old in good health. Some clones in this sample may be carry-over from other donors' samples.

DNA for the CDR3: TGTGCCAGCAGCCCTGGACTAGCGGGAGAAGCGGAGACCCAGTACTTC. Residues: CASSPGLAGEAETQYF. This rearrangement joins TRBV4-2 to TRBJ2-5; 13 bases map to TRBD2. Germline V gene sequence: CDR1 LGHNA, CDR2 YNFKEQ. This CDR3 has 16 amino acids. V was pared by 4 bases and J by 5 bases, with 7 bases of the junction left unmatched.